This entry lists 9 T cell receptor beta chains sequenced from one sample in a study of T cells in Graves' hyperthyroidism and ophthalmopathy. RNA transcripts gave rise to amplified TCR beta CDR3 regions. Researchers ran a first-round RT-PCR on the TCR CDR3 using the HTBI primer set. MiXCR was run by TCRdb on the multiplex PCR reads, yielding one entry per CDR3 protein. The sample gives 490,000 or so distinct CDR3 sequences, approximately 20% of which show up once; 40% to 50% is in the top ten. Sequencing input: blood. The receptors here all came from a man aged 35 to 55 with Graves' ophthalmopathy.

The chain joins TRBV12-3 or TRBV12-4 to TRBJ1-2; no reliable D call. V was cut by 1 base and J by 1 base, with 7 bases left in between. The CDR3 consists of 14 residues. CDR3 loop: CASSLVNSNYGYTF. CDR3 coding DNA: TGTGCCAGCAGTTTAGTGAACAGTAACTATGGCTACACCTTC.

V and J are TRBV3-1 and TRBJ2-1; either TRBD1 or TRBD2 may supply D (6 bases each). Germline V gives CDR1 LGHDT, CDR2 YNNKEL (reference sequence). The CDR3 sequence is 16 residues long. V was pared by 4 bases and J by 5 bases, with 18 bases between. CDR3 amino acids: CASSRTWVGGNNEQFF. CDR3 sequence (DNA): TGTGCCAGCAGCCGGACGTGGGTAGGGGGGAACAATGAGCAGTTCTTC.

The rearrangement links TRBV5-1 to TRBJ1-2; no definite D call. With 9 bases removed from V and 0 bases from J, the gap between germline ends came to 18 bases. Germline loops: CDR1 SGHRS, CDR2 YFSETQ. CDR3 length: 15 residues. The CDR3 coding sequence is TGCGCCATCCTATCTGGTCTAATCACTAACTATGGCTACACCTTC. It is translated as CAILSGLITNYGYTF.

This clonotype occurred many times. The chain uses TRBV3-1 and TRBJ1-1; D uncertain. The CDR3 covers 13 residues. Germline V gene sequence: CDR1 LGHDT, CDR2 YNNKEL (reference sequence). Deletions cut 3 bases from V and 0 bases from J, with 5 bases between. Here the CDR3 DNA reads TGTGCCAGCAGCCAGATAATGAACACTGAAGCTTTCTTT. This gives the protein CASSQIMNTEAFF.

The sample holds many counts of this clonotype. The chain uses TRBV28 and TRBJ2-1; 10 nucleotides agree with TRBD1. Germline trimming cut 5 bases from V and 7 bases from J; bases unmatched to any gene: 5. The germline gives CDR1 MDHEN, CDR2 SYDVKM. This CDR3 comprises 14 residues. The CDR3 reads CASSKDRGRNEQFF. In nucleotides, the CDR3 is TGTGCCAGCAGTAAGGACAGGGGGAGAAATGAGCAGTTCTTC. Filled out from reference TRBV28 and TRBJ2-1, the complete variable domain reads DVKVTQSSRYLVKRTGEKVFLECVQDMDHENMFWYRQDPGLGLRLIYFSYDVKMKEKGDIPEGYSVSREKKERFSLILESASTNQTSMYLCASSKDRGRNEQFFGPGTRLTVL.

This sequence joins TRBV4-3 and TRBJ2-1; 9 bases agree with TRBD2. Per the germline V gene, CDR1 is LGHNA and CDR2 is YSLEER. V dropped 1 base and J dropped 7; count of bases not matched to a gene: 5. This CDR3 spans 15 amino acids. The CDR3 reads CASSQAGGRGNEQFF. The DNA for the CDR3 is TGCGCCAGCAGCCAAGCCGGCGGGAGGGGTAATGAGCAGTTCTTC.

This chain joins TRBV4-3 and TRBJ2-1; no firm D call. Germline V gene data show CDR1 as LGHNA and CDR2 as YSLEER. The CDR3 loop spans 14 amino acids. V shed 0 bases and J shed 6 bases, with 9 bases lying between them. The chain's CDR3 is CASSQEAWLNEQFF. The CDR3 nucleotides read TGCGCCAGCAGCCAAGAAGCCTGGCTCAATGAGCAGTTCTTC.

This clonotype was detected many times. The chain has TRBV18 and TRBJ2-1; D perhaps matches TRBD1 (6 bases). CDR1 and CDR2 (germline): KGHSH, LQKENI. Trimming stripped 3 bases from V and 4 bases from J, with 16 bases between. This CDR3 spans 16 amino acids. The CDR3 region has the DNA TGTGCCAGCTCACCGATGACAGGAGACAATTACAATGAGCAGTTCTTC. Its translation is CASSPMTGDNYNEQFF.

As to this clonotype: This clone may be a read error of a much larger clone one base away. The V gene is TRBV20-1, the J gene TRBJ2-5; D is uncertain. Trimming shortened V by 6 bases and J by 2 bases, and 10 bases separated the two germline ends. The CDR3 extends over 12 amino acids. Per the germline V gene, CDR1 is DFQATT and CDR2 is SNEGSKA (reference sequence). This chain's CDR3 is CSAGRSQETQYF. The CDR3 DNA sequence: TGCAGTGCCGGGCGGTCTCAAGAGACCCAGTACTTC.